This section outlines one T cell receptor beta chain sequence together with its context. Per the germline V gene, CDR1 is MDHEN and CDR2 is SYDVKM. The CDR3 is 15 residues long. The V gene end was trimmed by 4 bases and the J gene end by 3 bases; junction bases not matched to a gene: 7. This sample is part of a study of blood T cell repertoires in COVID-19. The wider study: Both acute and convalescent COVID-19 samples were obtained from the United States, Italy and Spain. PBMCs, B-cell-depleted T cells, or T cells were the source of the cDNA or gDNA that made up the material.

Authors' methods: Nucleated cell number was recorded as an estimate derived from reference gene primer amplification. The table came from immunoSEQ multiplex PCR; TCRdb's copy has only in-frame clones and leaves some out. Clonal size and the V and J genes are those of that table, whereas D and trimming came from the DNA. The sample comprises some 80,000 clones, 88% of which are singletons, and 15% to 20% rests with the top ten. The sequenced sample was peripheral blood. The TCR was taken from a human donor in a cohort sampled during active COVID-19. The genes are TRBV28 and TRBJ2-7; 9 bases are shared with TRBD1. The CDR3 region has the DNA TGTGCCAGCAGTTCGAGACAGGGGGTCCGCTACGAGCAGTACTTC. Translating gives CASSSRQGVRYEQYF.